Listed below are T cell receptor beta chains from one sample, sequenced in a study of blood T cell repertoires in COVID-19. Sequenced by immunoSEQ multiplex PCR; TCRdb stores in-frame clones only, minus some. The sample yields fewer than 350,000 clones, about 90% seen once. Sample: peripheral blood. The receptor source for this set is a woman aged 25 to 45 with COVID-19, enrolled during active disease. CDR3s leave out the opening cysteine and the closing phenylalanine or tryptophan.

TRBJ2-3	TRBV24-1	ATSDSKDRDRSRSTQY
TRBJ2-2	TRBV7-9	ASSSKGAPTGELF
TRBJ2-2	TRBV5-4	ASNVNGELF
TRBJ2-2	TRBV2	ASSGGFGELF
TRBJ2-1	TRBV19	ASTIGWAEEQF
TRBJ2-7	TRBV5-5	ASSRQDQDEQY
TRBJ2-1	TRBV10-1	ASNMGLAGANEQF
TRBJ1-4	TRBV27	ASPDGINEKLF
TRBJ1-1	TRBV18	ASSWGTPEAF
TRBJ2-2	TRBV5-1	ASSLATGSPGELF
TRBJ2-7	TRBV4-1	ASSRAGVDEQY
TRBJ2-5	TRBV7-6	ASSVLPGGGETQY
TRBJ2-1	TRBV11-3	ASSRDRGSYNEQF
TRBJ1-2	TRBV6-5	ASSQLQGDGYT
TRBJ1-1	TRBV19	ATVQGSSEAF
TRBJ2-3	TRBV18	ASSPQGGADTQY
TRBJ2-5	TRBV3-1/TRBV3-2	ASSQGSSGVETQY
TRBJ1-1	TRBV21-1	AAEGTGGANTEAF
TRBJ2-3	TRBV5-4	ASSPGGGGIPTDTQY
TRBJ1-5	TRBV28	ASSLQGEQPQH
TRBJ2-1	TRBV5-1	ASSLGQGLGYNEQF
TRBJ2-1	TRBV10-1	ASSEEPQAYQF
TRBJ2-5	TRBV4-2	ASSQTLGGTQY
TRBJ2-5	TRBV11-3	ASSSTQDRALQETQY
TRBJ1-1	TRBV11-2	ASSFSREGTEAF
TRBJ1-2	TRBV20-1	SAGAYGYT
TRBJ2-7	TRBV4-1	ASSPPAGYEQY
TRBJ1-2	TRBV7-9	ASRPTGEDYGYT
TRBJ1-1	TRBV30	AWSVHLNTEAF
TRBJ1-1	TRBV28	ASRTGTGPNTEAF
TRBJ2-3	TRBV12-3/TRBV12-4	ASEGLGDTQY
TRBJ1-1	TRBV29-1	SVEDRMGQGAMNTEAF
TRBJ1-3	TRBV7-8	ASSAPGVAGNTIY
TRBJ2-5	TRBV19	ASSSGLYETQY
TRBJ2-7	TRBV6-2/TRBV6-3	AGSRDSEPSWTEQY
TRBJ2-3	TRBV2	ASSGLAARTDTQY
TRBJ1-4	TRBV10-3	AISEGHGGEKLF
TRBJ1-1	TRBV5-4	ASSYAGTTEAF
TRBJ2-3	TRBV6-4	ASSRTPRDTQY
TRBJ1-2	TRBV28	ASSFRGRGYGYT
TRBJ1-6	TRBV6-6	ASSQTGFSPLH
TRBJ2-1	TRBV6-2/TRBV6-3	ASSYPIPFSTSGGDNEQF
TRBJ2-3	TRBV5-1	ASSYTALAGGLGDTQY
TRBJ1-1	TRBV6-1	ASSEGSLNTEAF
TRBJ2-3	TRBV19	ASSKRSGYTDTQY
TRBJ1-3	TRBV2	ASSGGTGGTIY
TRBJ1-6	TRBV5-1	ASSRWTGDNSPLH
TRBJ1-2	TRBV18	ASSLQQGSITNYGYT
TRBJ2-1	TRBV2	ASSDWNQGNEQF
TRBJ1-1	TRBV18	ASSPRGQVVGTEAF
TRBJ1-1	TRBV12-3/TRBV12-4	ASSFIGTEAF
TRBJ1-2	TRBV6-5	ASSSSGQRLNYGYT
TRBJ1-2	TRBV5-6	ASSLGGNYGYT